The 15 T cell receptor beta chains reported below all come from one sample, sequenced in a study of cytomegalovirus exposure and HLA in healthy donors. PCR was performed using 60 Vbeta and 13 Jbeta primers. Only in-frame clones appear in the TCRdb table, and some are missing; sequencing was by immunoSEQ multiplex PCR. The repertoire holds over 150,000 clones, with approximately 79% as singletons. Sample: PBMCs. Every receptor here comes from a middle-aged man in good health and CMV-seronegative.

This clone came up a few times. The chain carries TRBV7-9 and TRBJ1-2; D is undetermined. The CDR3 runs 15 residues. Germline values: CDR1 SEHNR, CDR2 FQNEAQ (reference sequence). V lost 5 bases and J lost 2, with 15 bases in between. The CDR3, as DNA: TGTGCCAGCAGCCTCGGCGCGGGAGTGAACTATGGCTACACCTTC. Amino acids: CASSLGAGVNYGYTF. The variable domain in full, completed from reference TRBV7-9 and TRBJ1-2, reads DTGVSQNPRHKITKRGQNVTFRCDPISEHNRLYWYRQTLGQGPEFLTYFQNEAQLEKSRLLSDRFSAERPKGSFSTLEIQRTEQGDSAMYLCASSLGAGVNYGYTFGSGTRLTVV.

Regarding this clone: The DNA is left out, because the CDR3 cannot be placed on it with certainty; the CDR3 is given as TCRdb lists it. The J gene is TRBJ1-2, the V gene TRBV2. The CDR3 sequence runs 17 residues, both termini included. Per the germline V gene, CDR1 is SNHLY and CDR2 is FYNNEI. CDR3 protein: CASSLGVATPSVRGYTF.

The CDR3 DNA sequence: TGTGCCACCAGCAGGGGGACAGGGGAATACGAGCAGTACTTC. Amino acids: CATSRGTGEYEQYF. The chain is built from TRBV15 and TRBJ2-7; 10 nucleotides agree with TRBD1. CDR1 is LNHNV, CDR2 YYDKDF, per germline (reference sequence). The CDR3 is made up of 14 amino acids. The V segment lost 3 bases and the J segment 4 bases; nucleotides outside the gene matches: 3.

This chain uses TRBV6-5 with TRBJ2-7, with a tentative D call TRBD1 (5 bases). Germline CDR1 MNHEY, CDR2 SVGAGI. The CDR3 contains 15 residues. Deletions cut 3 bases from V and 6 bases from J, with 18 bases between. The CDR3 here is CASSYSTDVWAEQYF. As DNA, the CDR3 is TGTGCCAGCAGTTATTCGACAGACGTTTGGGCCGAGCAGTACTTC.

The chain joins TRBV18 to TRBJ1-3; TRBD1 agrees at 7 bases. Looked up from germline, CDR1 is KGHSH and CDR2 is LQKENI. V lost 6 bases, J lost 5 bases, and 10 bases stayed unmatched. The CDR3 loop spans 15 amino acids. The CDR3 coding sequence is TGTGCCAGCTCTCCTACAGGGGAGGCGAGAAACACCATATATTTT. Translation gives CASSPTGEARNTIYF.

J is TRBJ1-2 and V is TRBV28; 7 nucleotides agree with TRBD1. V was clipped by 6 bases and J by 11 bases; unmatched bases: 9. CDR3 length equals 12 residues. The germline V gene has CDR1 MDHEN and CDR2 SYDVKM. The CDR3 DNA follows: TGTGCCAGCAGAATCAACAGGGGAGAGTACACCTTC. Amino acid sequence: CASRINRGEYTF.

This sequence joins TRBV19 and TRBJ2-2; possible D gene TRBD2, 6 bases. This CDR3 has 14 amino acids. Trimming took 4 bases from V and 3 from J, leaving 9 bases between them. The germline gives CDR1 LNHDA, CDR2 SQIVND (reference sequence). CDR3 sequence: CASSKGLDTGELFF. DNA of the CDR3: TGTGCCAGTAGTAAGGGACTGGACACCGGGGAGCTGTTTTTT.

The chain is built from TRBV13 and TRBJ2-7; 9 nucleotides line up with TRBD1. The CDR3 runs 15 residues. With V trimmed by 3 bases and J by 4 bases, 7 bases remained unmatched. Germline V CDR1 and CDR2: PRHDT, FYEKMQ (reference sequence). CDR3 sequence (DNA): TGTGCCAGCAGCTTCGGGGACAGGGACTATTACGAGCAGTACTTC. Its protein product is CASSFGDRDYYEQYF.

V gene TRBV28 combines with J gene TRBJ2-7, with 11 nucleotides matching TRBD2. CDR3 length equals 17 residues. CDR1 and CDR2 (germline): MDHEN, SYDVKM. V shed 2 bases and J 2 bases; nucleotides not matched to a gene: 8. The CDR3 spells CASSLGSGLAGTYEQYF. The DNA of the CDR3 is TGTGCCAGCAGTTTAGGTTCAGGACTAGCGGGTACCTACGAGCAGTACTTC. The variable domain in full, with the rest retrieved from reference TRBV28 and TRBJ2-7, is DVKVTQSSRYLVKRTGEKVFLECVQDMDHENMFWYRQDPGLGLRLIYFSYDVKMKEKGDIPEGYSVSREKKERFSLILESASTNQTSMYLCASSLGSGLAGTYEQYFGPGTRLTVT.

As for this clone: The same CDR3 is also encoded by other DNA sequences in this sample. This rearrangement joins TRBV30 to TRBJ1-5; D remains ambiguous. This CDR3 comprises 13 residues. V lost 0 bases to trimming and J lost 7 bases, with 10 bases between them. Germline values: CDR1 GTSNPN, CDR2 SVGIG (reference sequence). This CDR3 reads CAWSVGGGQPQHF. In DNA, the CDR3 is TGTGCCTGGAGTGTGGGAGGCGGGCAGCCCCAGCATTTT.

Note on this clone: The junction departs from germline at one end; a sequencing error may be responsible. V is TRBV7-7 and J is TRBJ1-2; no reliable D call. This CDR3 spans 13 amino acids. Per the germline V gene, CDR1 is SSHAT and CDR2 is FNYEAQ (reference sequence). The CDR3 loop is CASSPVVAGGYTF. CDR3 coding DNA: TGTGCTAGCAGCCCCGTTGTGGCGGGAGGCTACACCTTC.

In its sample, this clone was seen once. The rearrangement joins TRBV18 to TRBJ2-5; 7 nucleotides align to TRBD2. The V segment lost 6 bases and the J segment 5 bases; nucleotides outside the gene matches: 15. The CDR3 consists of 16 residues. From germline, CDR1 is KGHSH and CDR2 LQKENI. The CDR3 loop reads CASSPYKTRGGETQYF. In nucleotides, the CDR3 is TGTGCCAGCTCCCCCTATAAGACGCGGGGAGGGGAGACCCAGTACTTC.

V usage is TRBV4-1 and J usage is TRBJ2-3, with D perhaps matching TRBD2 (6 bases). The germline V gene has CDR1 MGHRA and CDR2 YSYEKL. The CDR3 length is 17 residues. V shed 6 bases and J shed 0 bases, with 19 bases lying between them. The CDR3 sequence: CASSSLPGTPSTDTQYF. The CDR3 DNA follows: TGCGCCAGCAGTTCACTCCCCGGGACTCCTAGCACAGATACGCAGTATTTT.

This clone turned up a few times. V usage is TRBV5-4 and J usage is TRBJ1-1, with no clear D. This CDR3 spans 15 amino acids. The V and J ends lost 0 bases and 3 bases respectively, with 12 bases between them. Per the germline V gene, CDR1 is SGHNT and CDR2 is YYREEE (reference sequence). Written as DNA, the CDR3 is TGTGCCAGCAGCTTGGCCCAAAAAACAGACACTGAAGCTTTCTTT. Amino acid sequence: CASSLAQKTDTEAFF.

Only a few counts were recorded for this clone. This chain links TRBV7-6 with TRBJ2-5, with a tentative D call TRBD2 (6 bases). The CDR3 spans 15 residues. Deletions cut 1 base from V and 2 bases from J, with 11 bases between. Germline V lookup: CDR1 SGHVS, CDR2 FNYEAQ. CDR3 region: CASSLGAGQQETQYF. The CDR3 DNA sequence: TGTGCCAGCAGCTTAGGTGCGGGGCAACAAGAGACCCAGTACTTC.